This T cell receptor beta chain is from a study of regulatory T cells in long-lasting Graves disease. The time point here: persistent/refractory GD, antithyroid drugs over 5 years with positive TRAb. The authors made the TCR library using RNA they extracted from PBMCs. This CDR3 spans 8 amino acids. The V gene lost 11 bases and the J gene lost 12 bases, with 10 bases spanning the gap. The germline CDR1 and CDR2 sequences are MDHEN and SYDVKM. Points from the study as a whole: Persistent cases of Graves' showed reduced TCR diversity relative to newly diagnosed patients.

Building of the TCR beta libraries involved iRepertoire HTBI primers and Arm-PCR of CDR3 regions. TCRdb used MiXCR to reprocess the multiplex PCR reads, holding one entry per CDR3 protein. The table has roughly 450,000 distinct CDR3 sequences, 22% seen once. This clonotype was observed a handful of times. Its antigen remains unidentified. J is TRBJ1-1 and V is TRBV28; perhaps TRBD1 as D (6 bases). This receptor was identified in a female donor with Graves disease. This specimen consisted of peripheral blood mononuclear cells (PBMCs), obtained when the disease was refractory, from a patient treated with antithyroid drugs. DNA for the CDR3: TGTGCCTACAGGGAGCCTTTCTTT. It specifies CAYREPFF.